This T cell receptor (beta chain) was sequenced in a study of T cell repertoires in cytomegalovirus infection. Study outcomes and limitations: CMV-specific TCR beta clonotypes restricted by HLA-C dominated the ex vivo response.

This clonotype turned up a few times. What it recognizes is unknown. TCRdb called the reads again in MiXCR, with one record for every CDR3 protein. The sample shows some 320,000 distinct CDR3 sequences, about 29% of them seen only once. This CDR3 is built from 15 residues. CDR1 and CDR2 from the germline V gene are KGHDR and SFDVKD. The ends were cut back, 12 bases at V and 0 bases at J, with 17 bases in the middle. This chain links TRBV24-1 with TRBJ1-5; D perhaps matches TRBD1 (5 bases). The TCR comes from a human donor in good health (CMV status not recorded). Some clones in this sample may be carry-over from other donors' samples. This material consisted of cultured PBMCs, taken from culture after CMV antigen stimulation. CDR3: CAAPRGTFSNQPQHF. CDR3 sequence (DNA): TGTGCCGCTCCCCGCGGGACCTTTAGCAATCAGCCCCAGCATTTT.